The 26 T cell receptor beta chains presented below share a single source sample, sequenced in a study of shared clonotypes between healthy human individuals. This table comes from immunoSEQ multiplex PCR, and its TCRdb copy is limited to in-frame clones, with some not included. The sample records roughly 1,800,000 clones, 85% to 95% being singletons. CD45RO-negative, CCR7-selected cells formed the naive CD8 fraction, which excluded terminally differentiated effector memory CD45RA+ cells. Sequenced sample: naive CD8+ T cells sorted from blood. Receptors originate from a man between 18 and 29 years old in good health.

In DNA, the CDR3 is TGTGCCAGTGGATTAGGGGCCTCCAATCAGCCCCAGCATTTT. Residues: CASGLGASNQPQHF. The V call is TRBV6-6, the J call TRBJ1-5, with TRBD1 as a possible D gene (5 bases). The CDR3 length is 14 residues. The V and J ends lost 9 bases and 3 bases respectively, with 15 bases between them. Germline CDR1 reads MNHNY; CDR2 reads SVGAGI (reference sequence).

V and J are TRBV27 and TRBJ2-7; no definite D call. CDR3 length: 13 residues. Germline V gives CDR1 MNHEY, CDR2 SMNVEV (reference sequence). V lost 5 bases and J 3 bases, leaving 11 bases between the germline ends. The CDR3 DNA reads TGTGCCAGCAGTGAAGGCCTTAACTACGAGCAGTACTTC. It codes for CASSEGLNYEQYF.

The chain couples TRBV19 to TRBJ2-1, with D perhaps matching TRBD1 or TRBD2 (6 bases each). Germline V gives CDR1 LNHDA, CDR2 SQIVND (reference sequence). Deletions cut 5 bases from V and 7 bases from J, with 21 bases between. CDR3 length equals 16 residues. CDR3 coding DNA: TGTGCCAGTAGTTTTGATGAGGAGGGGGTAAGGAATGAGCAGTTCTTC. Encoded protein: CASSFDEEGVRNEQFF.

The V gene is TRBV5-1, the J gene TRBJ2-7, with 8 bases identical to TRBD1. With 1 base clipped from V and 7 bases from J, the junction kept 10 bases outside the gene matches. The CDR3 runs 15 residues. The V gene's germline CDR1 is SGHRS and CDR2 YFSETQ. The CDR3 loop is CASSLTGGYDWEQYF. The CDR3 region has the DNA TGCGCCAGCAGCTTGACAGGGGGGTACGATTGGGAGCAGTACTTC.

The V call is TRBV5-4, the J call TRBJ2-2, with unresolved D. The CDR3 is 14 residues long. V was cut by 0 bases and J by 4 bases, with 7 bases left in between. Germline assignment: CDR1 SGHNT and CDR2 YYREEE (reference sequence). CDR3 amino acids: CASSLVPATGELFF. The CDR3 coding sequence is TGTGCCAGCAGCTTGGTACCTGCCACCGGGGAGCTGTTTTTT.

The chain uses TRBV4-1 and TRBJ2-7; D call uncertain. Germline CDR1 MGHRA, CDR2 YSYEKL. The CDR3 is made up of 14 amino acids. Trimming removed 3 bases at V and 0 bases at J, with 9 bases between. This CDR3 is CASSHTSHSYEQYF. The CDR3 nucleotides read TGCGCCAGCAGCCATACGAGCCACTCCTACGAGCAGTACTTC.

The gene calls are TRBV29-1 and TRBJ2-6, with D unclear. V lost 5 bases and J 1 base, leaving 9 bases between the germline ends. Germline CDR1 SQVTM, CDR2 ANQGSEA. This CDR3 is built from 14 residues. The CDR3 bases are TGCAGCGTTTATTTGGGGTCTGGGGCCAACGTCCTGACTTTC. It translates to CSVYLGSGANVLTF.

The rearrangement joins TRBV7-9 to TRBJ2-7, with 7 bases identical to TRBD1. The CDR3 runs to 15 residues. V lost 1 base, J lost 3 bases, and 6 bases stayed unmatched. CDR1 is SEHNR and CDR2 is FQNEAQ in the germline V gene (reference sequence). The CDR3 DNA sequence: TGTGCCAGCAGCTTAGGGCAGGGGGTTCACTACGAGCAGTACTTC. Residues: CASSLGQGVHYEQYF.

The genes are TRBV6-5 and TRBJ2-1; D is unclear. The CDR3 runs 14 residues. Germline CDR1 is MNHEY and CDR2 is SVGAGI. Deletions cut 0 bases from V and 1 base from J, with 4 bases between. For the CDR3, the DNA is TGTGCCAGCAGTTACTCCAGATCCTACAATGAGCAGTTCTTC. This codes for CASSYSRSYNEQFF.

In the case of this clone: Other DNA sequences in this sample translate to the same CDR3. The chain carries TRBV5-6 and TRBJ2-2; no reliable D call. CDR3 length: 12 residues. CDR1 is SGHDT and CDR2 is YYEEEE in the germline V gene. Trimming took off 0 bases at V and 6 bases at J, with 3 bases between the two ends. CDR3 protein: CASSLESGELFF. In DNA, the CDR3 is TGTGCCAGCAGCTTGGAGTCCGGGGAGCTGTTTTTT.

V is TRBV6-4 and J is TRBJ2-7, with 7 bases fitting TRBD2. The V and J ends lost 5 bases and 0 bases, in that order; junction bases with no gene match: 4. The CDR3 loop spans 14 amino acids. Germline V gene sequence: CDR1 MRHNA, CDR2 SNTAGT. DNA of the CDR3: TGTGCCAGCAGTCCCACTAGCGCCTCCTACGAGCAGTACTTC. Translating gives CASSPTSASYEQYF.

V and J are TRBV27 and TRBJ2-7; TRBD1 aligns across 8 bases. Germline V gene lookup returns CDR1 MNHEY and CDR2 SMNVEV (reference sequence). The CDR3 loop spans 14 amino acids. J lost 3 bases, V lost 4 bases, and 5 bases had no gene match. The CDR3 DNA reads as TGTGCCAGCAGTTCTTCCGGGACAGGCTACGAGCAGTACTTC. This sequence encodes CASSSSGTGYEQYF.

This chain connects TRBV9 to TRBJ2-1; D is ambiguous. The V end was cut by 3 bases, the J end by 6 bases, with 7 bases between. Germline CDR1 SGDLS, CDR2 YYNGEE. CDR3 length equals 12 residues. CDR3 region: CASSAFSNEQFF. The DNA for the CDR3 is TGTGCCAGCAGCGCCTTTAGCAATGAGCAGTTCTTC. Full variable domain (rest looked up from reference TRBV9 and TRBJ2-1): DSGVTQTPKHLITATGQRVTLRCSPRSGDLSVYWYQQSLDQGLQFLIQYYNGEERAKGNILERFSAQQFPDLHSELNLSSLELGDSALYFCASSAFSNEQFFGPGTRLTVL.

The chain combines TRBV4-1 with TRBJ1-6; possibly TRBD1 for D (5 bases). CDR3 length: 15 amino acids. Germline CDR1 is MGHRA and CDR2 is YSYEKL. V was trimmed by 1 base and J by 8 bases, leaving 12 bases between them. CDR3 DNA: TGCGCCAGCAGCCAAGTAAGACAGTGGGATTCACCCCTCCACTTT. Translating it yields CASSQVRQWDSPLHF.

The CDR3 loop reads CASSFGPFDSQETQYF. The CDR3 coding sequence is TGTGCCAGCAGCTTCGGCCCATTCGACAGCCAAGAGACCCAGTACTTC. This chain connects TRBV7-9 to TRBJ2-5, with D possibly being TRBD1 (5 bases). V was pared by 3 bases and J by 1 base, with 15 bases between. This CDR3 has 16 residues. Germline-derived CDR1 and CDR2 are SEHNR and FQNEAQ (reference sequence).

The chain carries TRBV18 and TRBJ2-3; the D gene could be TRBD1 or TRBD2 (6 bases each). Germline values: CDR1 KGHSH, CDR2 LQKENI. Between the trimmed V and J ends, which lost 4 bases and 2 bases, there was a span of 16 bases. The CDR3 totals 16 residues. CDR3 DNA sequence: TGTGCCAGCTCACGCCCCGGGGGCCTATCCACAGATACGCAGTATTTT. Its translation: CASSRPGGLSTDTQYF.

This clone was found once. The chain employs TRBV7-2 and TRBJ2-7; D remains unclear. Trimming took off 2 bases at V and 3 bases at J, with 8 bases between the two ends. From germline, CDR1 is SGHTA and CDR2 FQGNSA. This CDR3 comprises 13 residues. CDR3 DNA sequence: TGTGCCAGCAGCTTAACCCCTGGCTACGAGCAGTACTTC. It specifies CASSLTPGYEQYF.

V is TRBV7-9 and J is TRBJ2-5, with 7 bases fitting TRBD1. Trimming removed 5 bases from V and 4 bases from J; junction bases left unmatched: 13. The CDR3 is 16 residues long. Per germline, CDR1 SEHNR and CDR2 FQNEAQ (reference sequence). The CDR3 region has the DNA TGTGCCAGCAGCCAAACCGACAGGGACGGAATAGAGACCCAGTACTTC. Amino acid sequence: CASSQTDRDGIETQYF.

The rearrangement joins TRBV7-9 to TRBJ2-5; D remains ambiguous. V gave up 3 bases and J gave up 5 bases, with 10 bases separating them. This CDR3 spans 13 amino acids. CDR1 is SEHNR and CDR2 is FQNEAQ in the germline V gene (reference sequence). The CDR3 bases are TGTGCCAGCAGCTTTGAGCATCGGGAGACCCAGTACTTC. Translated, it gives CASSFEHRETQYF. The full variable domain, with the rest looked up from reference TRBV7-9 and TRBJ2-5, is DTGVSQNPRHKITKRGQNVTFRCDPISEHNRLYWYRQTLGQGPEFLTYFQNEAQLEKSRLLSDRFSAERPKGSFSTLEIQRTEQGDSAMYLCASSFEHRETQYFGPGTRLLVL.

This clone was observed once. This chain joins TRBV30 and TRBJ1-1; 9 bases align to TRBD1. The CDR3 covers 15 residues. CDR1 and CDR2 (germline): GTSNPN, SVGIG (reference sequence). The V and J ends lost 5 bases and 4 bases, in that order; junction bases with no gene match: 11. The CDR3 protein is CAWEPPWTGATEAFF. DNA for the CDR3: TGTGCCTGGGAGCCCCCCTGGACAGGGGCCACTGAAGCTTTCTTT.

V gene TRBV15 combines with J gene TRBJ2-3, with D maybe TRBD1 (6 bases). Germline V CDR1 and CDR2: LNHNV, YYDKDF (reference sequence). This CDR3 region has 15 residues. Trimming cost V 0 bases and J 2 bases, with 9 bases left between them. The CDR3 protein is CATSRDRTVTDTQYF. As DNA, the CDR3 is TGTGCCACCAGCAGAGATCGGACAGTCACAGATACGCAGTATTTT.

In its sample, this clone was seen once. J is TRBJ2-7 and V is TRBV5-6; 9 bases are shared with TRBD1. The CDR3 totals 14 residues. Trimming removed 3 bases from V and 3 bases from J; junction bases left unmatched: 4. Germline lookup yields CDR1 SGHDT and CDR2 YYEEEE. CDR3 residues: CASSSGQGFYEQYF. The CDR3 DNA reads TGTGCCAGCAGCTCTGGACAGGGGTTCTACGAGCAGTACTTC. Variable domain in full (rest from reference TRBV5-6 and TRBJ2-7): DAGVTQSPTHLIKTRGQQVTLRCSPKSGHDTVSWYQQALGQGPQFIFQYYEEEERQRGNFPDRFSGHQFPNYSSELNVNALLLGDSALYLCASSSGQGFYEQYFGPGTRLTVT.

The gene calls are TRBV2 and TRBJ1-5, with TRBD1 identical over 7 bases. Trimming removed 6 bases from V and 5 bases from J; junction bases left unmatched: 7. Germline values: CDR1 SNHLY, CDR2 FYNNEI. The CDR3 is made up of 14 amino acids. The CDR3 DNA follows: TGTGCCAGCAGGGGGACAGATATTGATCAGCCCCAGCATTTT. Translation: CASRGTDIDQPQHF. Full variable domain (rest looked up from reference TRBV2 and TRBJ1-5): EPEVTQTPSHQVTQMGQEVILRCVPISNHLYFYWYRQILGQKVEFLVSFYNNEISEKSEIFDDQFSVERPDGSNFTLKIRSTKLEDSAMYFCASRGTDIDQPQHFGDGTRLSIL.

This clone was observed a single time. The V call is TRBV5-8, the J call TRBJ1-1; D is unclear. Germline V gene lookup returns CDR1 SGHTS and CDR2 YDEGEE. The length of the CDR3 is 13 residues. V lost 4 bases and J 1 base, leaving 8 bases between the germline ends. The CDR3: CASSPGGNTEAFF. As DNA, the CDR3 is TGTGCCAGCAGCCCGGGCGGGAACACTGAAGCTTTCTTT. The full variable domain, completed using reference TRBV5-8 and TRBJ1-1, is EAGVTQSPTHLIKTRGQQATLRCSPISGHTSVYWYQQALGLGLQFLLWYDEGEERNRGNFPPRFSGRQFPNYSSELNVNALELEDSALYLCASSPGGNTEAFFGQGTRLTVV.

The chain combines TRBV11-2 with TRBJ2-7; D gene ambiguous. This CDR3 has 15 residues. CDR1 and CDR2 from the germline V gene are SGHAT and FQNNGV. V lost 1 base and J lost 5, with 15 bases in between. CDR3 DNA sequence: TGTGCCAGCAGCTTAGGCCCTCAGAGGCGAGACGAGCAGTACTTC. This encodes CASSLGPQRRDEQYF.

J is TRBJ2-2 and V is TRBV2, with 8 bases aligning to TRBD2. Trimming at V came to 3 bases and at J to 3 bases, leaving 0 bases not matched to a gene. Germline values: CDR1 SNHLY, CDR2 FYNNEI. This CDR3 is built from 14 residues. The CDR3 coding sequence is TGTGCCAGCAGTGAGCGGGAGGACACCGGGGAGCTGTTTTTT. This gives the protein CASSEREDTGELFF.